The 21 T cell receptor beta chains below come from one sample, sequenced in a study of cytomegalovirus exposure and HLA in healthy donors. Using immunoSEQ multiplex PCR, the repertoire was profiled, and TCRdb retains in-frame clones only, with some absent. The sample lists about 63,000 clones, more than 70% occurring once. Sequencing was done on a sample of PBMCs. These receptor sequences come from a woman aged 18-30 years in good health and CMV-seronegative.

The chain recombines TRBV11-2 with TRBJ2-6, with 10 bases matching TRBD1. The CDR3 runs to 17 residues. V was clipped by 4 bases and J by 2 bases; unmatched bases: 5. CDR1 is SGHAT and CDR2 is FQNNGV in the germline V gene. The CDR3 spells CASSYFDRGPGANVLTF. DNA of the CDR3: TGTGCCAGCAGCTATTTTGACAGGGGGCCTGGGGCCAACGTCCTGACTTTC.

The genes are TRBV5-1 and TRBJ1-2; 10 nucleotides match TRBD1. V was clipped by 0 bases and J by 7 bases; unmatched bases: 3. CDR3 length equals 14 residues. CDR1 SGHRS and CDR2 YFSETQ come from the germline V gene. CDR3 region: CASSLGDRGSGYTF. The CDR3 nucleotides are TGCGCCAGCAGCTTGGGGGACAGGGGAAGTGGCTACACCTTC.

This chain links TRBV7-2 with TRBJ2-3; 8 nucleotides align to TRBD2. V shed 1 base, J shed 5 bases, and the junction held 8 bases outside the gene matches. In germline, CDR1 is SGHTA, CDR2 FQGNSA. The CDR3 length is 16 residues. The CDR3 DNA sequence: TGTGCCAGCAGCTTAGTTGGGCTAGCGGGCGGAGATACGCAGTATTTT. Residues: CASSLVGLAGGDTQYF.

A single count supports this clone. The chain has TRBV4-2 and TRBJ2-1; maybe TRBD1 (5 bases). The CDR3 has 16 residues. The germline V gene encodes CDR1 LGHNA and CDR2 YNFKEQ. Between the trimmed V and J ends, which lost 0 bases and 3 bases, there was a span of 12 bases. In DNA, the CDR3 is TGTGCCAGCAGCCAAGATAGTCAGGGCTACTACAATGAGCAGTTCTTC. Protein sequence: CASSQDSQGYYNEQFF.

This sequence joins TRBV5-4 and TRBJ2-5, with 9 nucleotides matching TRBD1. Germline CDR1 SGHNT, CDR2 YYREEE (reference sequence). CDR3 size: 16 residues. The J segment lost 5 bases and the V segment lost 3 bases, leaving 11 bases of the junction unmatched. CDR3 region: CASSSPGQGAPETQYF. CDR3 sequence (DNA): TGTGCCAGCAGCTCCCCGGGACAGGGCGCCCCTGAGACCCAGTACTTC.

The genes are TRBV7-9 and TRBJ2-7; 9 nucleotides line up with TRBD1. Germline CDR1 SEHNR, CDR2 FQNEAQ (reference sequence). This CDR3 region has 15 residues. Trimming removed 3 bases from V and 6 bases from J; junction bases left unmatched: 9. CDR3 sequence (DNA): TGTGCCAGCAGCTTCGGACAGGGGATAGGCGCCGAGCAGTACTTC. This translates into CASSFGQGIGAEQYF.

The chain carries TRBV7-9 and TRBJ1-2; tentative D call: TRBD1 (6 bases). V was trimmed by 0 bases and J by 8 bases, leaving 13 bases between them. The CDR3 has 14 residues. Germline V gene sequence: CDR1 SEHNR, CDR2 FQNEAQ (reference sequence). The chain's CDR3 is CASSLARGGWGYTF. The CDR3 region has the DNA TGTGCCAGCAGCTTAGCGAGGGGGGGCTGGGGCTACACCTTC.

The chain carries TRBV10-3 and TRBJ2-1; perhaps TRBD2 as D (5 bases). Trimming took 6 bases from V and 0 from J, leaving 12 bases between them. The germline CDR1 and CDR2 sequences are ENHRY and SYGVKD. The CDR3 sequence is 15 residues long. This CDR3 reads CAIRPERSSYNEQFF. CDR3 sequence (DNA): TGTGCCATCAGGCCTGAGCGGAGCTCCTACAATGAGCAGTTCTTC.

V and J are TRBV7-9 and TRBJ2-7; D possibly corresponds to TRBD1 (6 bases). The CDR3 totals 13 residues. V lost 3 bases and J 3 bases, leaving 9 bases between the germline ends. Germline V gives CDR1 SEHNR, CDR2 FQNEAQ (reference sequence). The CDR3 region is CASSLDSYYEQYF. CDR3 sequence (DNA): TGTGCCAGCAGCTTGGACAGCTACTACGAGCAGTACTTC.

The rearrangement uses TRBV7-9 and TRBJ1-2; 9 bases agree with TRBD1. CDR3 length: 14 amino acids. The V gene end was trimmed by 1 base and the J gene end by 8 bases; junction bases not matched to a gene: 5. Germline assignment: CDR1 SEHNR and CDR2 FQNEAQ (reference sequence). The CDR3 bases are TGTGCCAGCAGCTTAGAACAGGGGGCAGGCGGCTACACCTTC. It is translated as CASSLEQGAGGYTF.

The chain joins TRBV19 to TRBJ2-7, with 7 bases that match TRBD1. The CDR3 has 13 amino acids. The V gene's germline CDR1 is LNHDA and CDR2 SQIVND (reference sequence). Trimming took 8 bases from V and 4 from J; bases not matched to a gene: 8. The CDR3 DNA sequence: TGTGCCAGTTCCGGGACAGATCGGTACGAGCAGTACTTC. Encoded protein: CASSGTDRYEQYF.

The gene calls are TRBV25-1 and TRBJ2-1; 8 nucleotides match TRBD2. The germline V gene encodes CDR1 MGHDK and CDR2 SYGVNS. CDR3 length equals 15 residues. The junction had 4 bases not matched to a gene; V was cut back by 4 bases and J by 2 bases. The CDR3 coding sequence is TGTGCCAGCAGTGCCCGACTAGCGCCCTACAATGAGCAGTTCTTC. Translated: CASSARLAPYNEQFF.

The chain carries TRBV7-2 and TRBJ2-3; 14 nucleotides line up with TRBD2. Germline-derived CDR1 and CDR2 are SGHTA and FQGNSA. Trimming at V came to 5 bases and at J to 3 bases, leaving 7 bases not matched to a gene. The CDR3 length is 17 residues. The CDR3 nucleotides read TGTGCCAGCAGCCCTTTCGGACTAGCGGGAGGTACAGATACGCAGTATTTT. This translates into CASSPFGLAGGTDTQYF.

This clone showed up just once. V is TRBV5-1 and J is TRBJ1-2, with TRBD1 matching over 10 bases. The J segment lost 5 bases and the V segment lost 4 bases, leaving 5 bases of the junction unmatched. Looked up from germline, CDR1 is SGHRS and CDR2 is YFSETQ. There are 14 residues in the CDR3. This CDR3 reads CASSPGQGIYGYTF. CDR3 nucleotides: TGCGCCAGCAGCCCGGGACAGGGGATATATGGCTACACCTTC. Complete variable domain (other parts from reference TRBV5-1 and TRBJ1-2): KAGVTQTPRYLIKTRGQQVTLSCSPISGHRSVSWYQQTPGQGLQFLFEYFSETQRNKGNFPGRFSGRQFSNSRSEMNVSTLELGDSALYLCASSPGQGIYGYTFGSGTRLTVV.

This chain joins TRBV7-4 and TRBJ2-7; D is uncertain. The germline CDR1 and CDR2 sequences are SGHVT and SQSDAQ. The CDR3 has 14 residues. V gave up 6 bases and J gave up 7 bases, with 19 bases separating them. The CDR3 DNA sequence: TGTGCCAGCAGTCGACCTGAGCGACCTATTGAGCAGTACTTC. This codes for CASSRPERPIEQYF.

The chain has TRBV7-7 and TRBJ2-1; 7 bases line up with TRBD2. The CDR3 is made up of 14 amino acids. J lost 9 bases, V lost 1 base, and 6 bases had no gene match. The germline V gene has CDR1 SSHAT and CDR2 FNYEAQ (reference sequence). Here the CDR3 reads CASSLGREQLEQFF. CDR3 sequence (DNA): TGTGCCAGCAGCTTAGGGCGGGAGCAGCTTGAGCAGTTCTTC.

V usage is TRBV6-1 and J usage is TRBJ2-2; 11 bases are a match to TRBD2. Per the germline V gene, CDR1 is MNHNS and CDR2 is SASEGT. With 6 bases clipped from V and 5 bases from J, the junction kept 2 bases outside the gene matches. This CDR3 comprises 14 residues. CDR3 bases: TGTGCCAGCAGACTAGCGGGGGAGACCGGGGAGCTGTTTTTT. Protein: CASRLAGETGELFF.

The CDR3 sequence: CASSEGRTGATEAFF. The CDR3 bases are TGTGCCAGCAGTGAAGGTCGGACAGGGGCCACTGAAGCTTTCTTT. V is TRBV6-1 and J is TRBJ1-1; 9 bases match TRBD1. The CDR3 has 15 residues. J gave up 4 bases and V 1 base, and 4 bases lay outside the gene matches. Germline CDR1 and CDR2: MNHNS and SASEGT.

J is TRBJ2-3 and V is TRBV2, with D possibly being TRBD2 (7 bases). Trimming took off 9 bases at V and 0 bases at J, with 10 bases between the two ends. CDR1 is SNHLY and CDR2 is FYNNEI in the germline V gene. The CDR3 loop spans 13 amino acids. The chain's CDR3 is CARAGASTDTQYF. The DNA of the CDR3 is TGTGCCAGGGCGGGGGCTAGCACAGATACGCAGTATTTT.

J is TRBJ1-4 and V is TRBV11-2, with TRBD1 identical over 7 bases. Germline CDR1 and CDR2: SGHAT and FQNNGV. Losses at the gene ends were 0 bases for V and 8 bases for J; bases not matched to a gene: 3. The CDR3 totals 14 residues. DNA of the CDR3: TGTGCCAGCAGCTTAGACAGGGGGAGGGAAAAACTGTTTTTT. Translating gives CASSLDRGREKLFF.

V usage is TRBV6-6 and J usage is TRBJ2-7, with a tentative D call TRBD1 (6 bases). This CDR3 has 13 residues. V was trimmed by 6 bases and J by 4 bases, leaving 13 bases between them. Germline lookup yields CDR1 MNHNY and CDR2 SVGAGI (reference sequence). The CDR3 here is CASSGQISYEQYF. The CDR3, as DNA: TGTGCCAGCAGCGGACAGATCTCATACGAGCAGTACTTC.